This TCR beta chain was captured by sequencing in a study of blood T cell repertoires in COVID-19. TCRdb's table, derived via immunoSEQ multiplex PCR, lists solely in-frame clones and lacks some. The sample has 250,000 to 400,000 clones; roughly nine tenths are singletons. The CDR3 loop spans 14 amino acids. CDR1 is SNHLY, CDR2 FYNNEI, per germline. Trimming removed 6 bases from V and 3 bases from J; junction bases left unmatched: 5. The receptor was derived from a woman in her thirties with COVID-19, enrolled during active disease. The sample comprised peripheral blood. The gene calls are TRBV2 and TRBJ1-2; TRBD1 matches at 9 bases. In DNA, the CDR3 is TGTGCCAGCAGGGGGACAGGGTTTGACTATGGCTACACCTTC. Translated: CASRGTGFDYGYTF.